This T cell receptor beta chain was obtained from a study of PD-1 blockade in mismatch repair-deficient tumors. Overall study findings and caveats: Tumor-resident clones, often undetectable pretreatment in blood, expanded then contracted after pembrolizumab.

With 6 bases clipped from V and 5 bases from J, the junction kept 8 bases outside the gene matches. The CDR3 consists of 14 residues. Germline CDR1 MNHEY, CDR2 SVGAGI. This clone was observed a handful of times. As yet, its antigen is unknown. Data came from immunoSEQ multiplex PCR; TCRdb stores just in-frame clones and leaves some out. The sample has more than 40,000 clones, 78% seen once. The TCR-sequenced patients were a few responders to pembrolizumab. The chain is built from TRBV6-5 and TRBJ2-7; 9 bases align to TRBD1. The TCR comes from an adult with mismatch repair-deficient cancer. Sequences were derived from peripheral blood, sampled 4 weeks after starting pembrolizumab. CDR3 sequence: CASSYRGRGHEQYF. As DNA, the CDR3 is TGTGCCAGCAGCTACAGGGGGCGAGGGCACGAGCAGTACTTC.